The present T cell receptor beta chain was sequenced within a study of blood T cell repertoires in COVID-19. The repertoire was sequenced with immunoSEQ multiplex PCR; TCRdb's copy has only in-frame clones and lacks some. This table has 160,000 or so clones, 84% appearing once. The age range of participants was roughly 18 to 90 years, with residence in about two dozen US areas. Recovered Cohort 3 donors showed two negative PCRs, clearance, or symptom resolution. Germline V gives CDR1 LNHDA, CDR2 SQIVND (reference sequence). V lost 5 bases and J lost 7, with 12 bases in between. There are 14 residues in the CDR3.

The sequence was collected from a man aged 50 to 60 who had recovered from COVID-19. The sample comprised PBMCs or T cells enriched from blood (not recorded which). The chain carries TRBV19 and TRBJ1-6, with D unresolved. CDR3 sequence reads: CASSPGPWNSPLHF. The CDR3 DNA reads TGTGCCAGTAGTCCCGGTCCCTGGAATTCACCCCTCCACTTT. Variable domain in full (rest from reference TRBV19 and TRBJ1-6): DGGITQSPKYLFRKEGQNVTLSCEQNLNHDAMYWYRQDPGQGLRLIYYSQIVNDFQKGDIAEGYSVSREKKESFPLTVTSAQKNPTAFYLCASSPGPWNSPLHFGNGTRLTVT.